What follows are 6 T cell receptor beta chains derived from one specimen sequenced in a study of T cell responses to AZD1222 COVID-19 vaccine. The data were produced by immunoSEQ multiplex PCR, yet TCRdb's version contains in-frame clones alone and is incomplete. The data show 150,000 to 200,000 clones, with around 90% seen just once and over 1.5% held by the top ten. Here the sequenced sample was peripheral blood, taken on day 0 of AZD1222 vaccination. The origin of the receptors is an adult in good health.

The CDR3, as DNA: TGTGCCAGCCGCCGGACCTACAATGAGCAGTTCTTC. Translation gives CASRRTYNEQFF. The chain has TRBV6-5 and TRBJ2-1; no reliable D call. This CDR3 is built from 12 residues. V dropped 8 bases and J dropped 2 bases, with 7 bases sitting between them. Germline CDR1 MNHEY, CDR2 SVGAGI.

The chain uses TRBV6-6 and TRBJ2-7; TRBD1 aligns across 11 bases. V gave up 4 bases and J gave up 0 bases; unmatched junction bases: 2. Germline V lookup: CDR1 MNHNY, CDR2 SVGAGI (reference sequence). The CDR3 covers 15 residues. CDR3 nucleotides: TGTGCCAGCAGTTCAGGGACAGGGGGCTCCTACGAGCAGTACTTC. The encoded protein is CASSSGTGGSYEQYF.

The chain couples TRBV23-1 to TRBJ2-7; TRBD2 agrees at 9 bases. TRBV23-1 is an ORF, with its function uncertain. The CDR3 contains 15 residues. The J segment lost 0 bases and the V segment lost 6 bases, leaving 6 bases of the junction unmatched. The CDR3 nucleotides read TGCGCCAGCAGGAAGTCGACTAGCGGCTCCTACGAGCAGTACTTC. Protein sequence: CASRKSTSGSYEQYF.

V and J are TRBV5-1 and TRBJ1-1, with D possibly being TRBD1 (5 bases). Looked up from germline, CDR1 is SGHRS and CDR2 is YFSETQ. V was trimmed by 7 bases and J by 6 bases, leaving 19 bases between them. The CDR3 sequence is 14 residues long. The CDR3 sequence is CASSSRGGSPEAFF. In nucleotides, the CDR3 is TGCGCCAGCTCCTCGAGGGGCGGGTCCCCTGAAGCTTTCTTT.

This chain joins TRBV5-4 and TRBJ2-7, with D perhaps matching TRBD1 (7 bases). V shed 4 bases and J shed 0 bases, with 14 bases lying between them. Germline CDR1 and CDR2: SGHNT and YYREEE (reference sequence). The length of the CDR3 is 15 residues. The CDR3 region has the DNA TGTGCCAGCAGCGCGGGACAGCCCAGCTCCTACGAGCAGTACTTC. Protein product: CASSAGQPSSYEQYF. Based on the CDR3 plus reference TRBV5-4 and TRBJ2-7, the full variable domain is ETGVTQSPTHLIKTRGQQVTLRCSSQSGHNTVSWYQQALGQGPQFIFQYYREEENGRGNFPPRFSGLQFPNYSSELNVNALELDDSALYLCASSAGQPSSYEQYFGPGTRLTVT.

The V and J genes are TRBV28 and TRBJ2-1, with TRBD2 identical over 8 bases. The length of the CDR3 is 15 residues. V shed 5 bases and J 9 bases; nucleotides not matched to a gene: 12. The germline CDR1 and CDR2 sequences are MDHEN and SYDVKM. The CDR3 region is CASSRSGGQEGEQFF. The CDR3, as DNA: TGTGCCAGCAGTCGCAGCGGGGGCCAAGAAGGTGAGCAGTTCTTC.